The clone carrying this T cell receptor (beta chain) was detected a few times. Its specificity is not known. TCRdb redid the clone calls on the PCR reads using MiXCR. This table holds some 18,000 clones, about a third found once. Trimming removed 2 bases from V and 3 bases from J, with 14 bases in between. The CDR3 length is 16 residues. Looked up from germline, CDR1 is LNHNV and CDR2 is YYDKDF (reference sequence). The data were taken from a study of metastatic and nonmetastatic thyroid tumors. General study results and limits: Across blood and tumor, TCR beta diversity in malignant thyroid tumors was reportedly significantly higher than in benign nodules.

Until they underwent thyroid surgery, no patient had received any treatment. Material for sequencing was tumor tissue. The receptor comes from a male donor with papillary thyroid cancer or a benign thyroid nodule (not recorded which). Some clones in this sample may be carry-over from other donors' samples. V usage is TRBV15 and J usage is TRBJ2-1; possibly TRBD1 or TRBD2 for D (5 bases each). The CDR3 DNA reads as TGTGCCACCAGCAGACGAGGGGACCCTGGCTACAATGAGCAGTTCTTC. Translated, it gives CATSRRGDPGYNEQFF. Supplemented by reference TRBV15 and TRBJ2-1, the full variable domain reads DAMVIQNPRYQVTQFGKPVTLSCSQTLNHNVMYWYQQKSSQAPKLLFHYYDKDFNNEADTPDNFQSRRPNTSFCFLDIRSPGLGDTAMYLCATSRRGDPGYNEQFFGPGTRLTVL.